A single sample gave rise to the 24 T cell receptor beta chains below, sequenced in a study of blood T cell repertoires in COVID-19. The assay was immunoSEQ multiplex PCR, and TCRdb's table has in-frame clones only and misses some. The sample includes about 520,000 clones, approximately 85% of them seen just once. Material for sequencing was peripheral blood. The receptors were sampled from a human donor in a cohort sampled during active COVID-19.

This chain uses TRBV5-1 with TRBJ2-5; 7 positions match TRBD1. The CDR3 runs to 15 residues. The J segment lost 2 bases and the V segment lost 3 bases, leaving 7 bases of the junction unmatched. Per the germline V gene, CDR1 is SGHRS and CDR2 is YFSETQ. This CDR3 reads CASSSWTGSQETQYF. Here the CDR3 DNA reads TGCGCCAGCAGCTCTTGGACAGGATCGCAAGAGACCCAGTACTTC.

V is TRBV6-5 and J is TRBJ1-3; TRBD1 matches at 7 bases. Germline-derived CDR1 and CDR2 are MNHEY and SVGAGI. V was pared by 5 bases and J by 4 bases, with 8 bases of the junction left unmatched. This CDR3 is built from 15 residues. The CDR3 DNA reads as TGTGCCAGCAGTCCGAACAGGGGCTCCGGAAACACCATATATTTT. Its translation is CASSPNRGSGNTIYF.

The chain employs TRBV11-3 and TRBJ2-2; 7 nucleotides match TRBD1. Trimming at V came to 3 bases and at J to 2 bases, leaving 9 bases not matched to a gene. Germline CDR1 reads SGHNT; CDR2 reads YENEEA. The CDR3 consists of 17 residues. The CDR3 region has the DNA TGTGCCAGCAGCTTCAGGCCCACAGGGGTTAACACCGGGGAGCTGTTTTTT. This gives the protein CASSFRPTGVNTGELFF.

The chain combines TRBV11-2 with TRBJ2-3; TRBD2 matches at 10 bases. J was trimmed by 7 bases and V by 5 bases; bases with no gene match: 15. The CDR3 is 17 residues long. Germline V lookup: CDR1 SGHAT, CDR2 FQNNGV. The CDR3 region has the DNA TGTGCCAGCAGCCGAGACAGGGGTCTAGCGGGAGCCAATACGCAGTATTTT. Translated: CASSRDRGLAGANTQYF. Combining the CDR3 with reference TRBV11-2 and TRBJ2-3 gives the whole variable domain EAGVAQSPRYKIIEKRQSVAFWCNPISGHATLYWYQQILGQGPKLLIQFQNNGVVDDSQLPKDRFSAERLKGVDSTLKIQPAKLEDSAVYLCASSRDRGLAGANTQYFGPGTRLTVL.

The chain combines TRBV7-2 with TRBJ2-7; 9 bases map to TRBD1. The CDR3 runs 16 residues. With 5 bases clipped from V and 6 bases from J, the junction kept 14 bases outside the gene matches. Germline values: CDR1 SGHTA, CDR2 FQGNSA. The CDR3 is CASSRGRQGGFGEQYF. In DNA form, the CDR3 reads TGTGCCAGCAGCAGGGGGAGACAGGGGGGCTTCGGCGAGCAGTACTTC.

The gene calls are TRBV7-8 and TRBJ2-7, with 7 bases fitting TRBD2. Germline lookup yields CDR1 SGHVS and CDR2 FQNEAQ. V was pared by 5 bases and J by 1 base, with 5 bases of the junction left unmatched. This CDR3 region has 14 residues. The CDR3 DNA is TGTGCCAGCAGCAGGGGACTACCATCCTACGAGCAGTACTTC. The encoded protein is CASSRGLPSYEQYF.

The chain recombines TRBV28 with TRBJ1-5, with D maybe TRBD1 (6 bases). The CDR3 has 16 amino acids. Trimming pared 7 bases from V and 2 bases from J, leaving 18 bases between. Germline CDR1 reads MDHEN; CDR2 reads SYDVKM. CDR3 in amino acids: CASTAAGGAGNQPQHF. The CDR3 DNA reads as TGTGCCAGCACAGCTGCGGGGGGCGCGGGCAATCAGCCCCAGCATTTT. Variable domain in full (rest from reference TRBV28 and TRBJ1-5): DVKVTQSSRYLVKRTGEKVFLECVQDMDHENMFWYRQDPGLGLRLIYFSYDVKMKEKGDIPEGYSVSREKKERFSLILESASTNQTSMYLCASTAAGGAGNQPQHFGDGTRLSIL.

The gene calls are TRBV5-1 and TRBJ2-5, with D unresolved. The CDR3 spans 14 residues. Germline CDR1 reads SGHRS; CDR2 reads YFSETQ. Trimming stripped 0 bases from V and 0 bases from J, with 6 bases between. CDR3 sequence: CASSLDAYQETQYF. The DNA for the CDR3 is TGCGCCAGCAGCTTGGATGCGTACCAAGAGACCCAGTACTTC.

This rearrangement joins TRBV13 to TRBJ2-1; perhaps TRBD2 as D (6 bases). CDR3 length equals 15 residues. The germline V gene encodes CDR1 PRHDT and CDR2 FYEKMQ (reference sequence). V was cut by 5 bases and J by 10 bases, with 21 bases left in between. The CDR3 DNA reads as TGTGCCAGCAGCCCTTATACCGGGACTTTGGGGGAGCAGTTCTTC. Encoded protein: CASSPYTGTLGEQFF.

The rearrangement joins TRBV5-8 to TRBJ2-1, with D possibly TRBD2 on 5 matching bases. Per germline, CDR1 SGHTS and CDR2 YDEGEE. This CDR3 is 15 amino acids long. V lost 4 bases, J lost 0 bases, and 11 bases lay in between. CDR3 coding DNA: TGTGCCAGCAGCCTGGCGGCGGGCTCCTACAATGAGCAGTTCTTC. The encoded protein is CASSLAAGSYNEQFF. Filled out from reference TRBV5-8 and TRBJ2-1, the complete variable domain reads EAGVTQSPTHLIKTRGQQATLRCSPISGHTSVYWYQQALGLGLQFLLWYDEGEERNRGNFPPRFSGRQFPNYSSELNVNALELEDSALYLCASSLAAGSYNEQFFGPGTRLTVL.

The V call is TRBV18, the J call TRBJ2-3; D is unresolved. Germline lookup yields CDR1 KGHSH and CDR2 LQKENI. V was pared by 0 bases and J by 2 bases, with 12 bases between. The CDR3 is made up of 16 amino acids. CDR3 bases: TGTGCCAGCTCACCACCCTTTCTGCCTACCACAGATACGCAGTATTTT. Protein: CASSPPFLPTTDTQYF.

V usage is TRBV25-1 and J usage is TRBJ1-4; D uncertain. V was pared by 5 bases and J by 3 bases, with 13 bases between. The CDR3 totals 15 residues. The germline gives CDR1 MGHDK, CDR2 SYGVNS. CDR3 bases: TGTGCCAGCAGTCCTCGACATTCCCCTAATGAAAAACTGTTTTTT. Translation gives CASSPRHSPNEKLFF.

V usage is TRBV29-1 and J usage is TRBJ1-2; D perhaps matches TRBD1 (6 bases). CDR1 is SQVTM and CDR2 is ANQGSEA in the germline V gene. The germline V and J ends were trimmed by 1 base and 6 bases, with 15 bases remaining between them. The CDR3 loop spans 14 amino acids. The CDR3 here is CSVEGGQRGNGYTF. As DNA, the CDR3 is TGCAGCGTTGAAGGGGGCCAAAGGGGGAATGGCTACACCTTC.

The CDR3 DNA reads TGCGCCAGCAGCCCGGCTCACAGGGAAGGAACTGGAAACACCATATATTTT. This translates into CASSPAHREGTGNTIYF. The chain has TRBV5-1 and TRBJ1-3; D is possibly TRBD1 (6 bases). Trimming left V 4 bases short and J 2 bases short, with 19 bases between. The length of the CDR3 is 17 residues. Looked up from germline, CDR1 is SGHRS and CDR2 is YFSETQ.

This rearrangement joins TRBV27 to TRBJ1-1; 7 bases map to TRBD1. CDR1 MNHEY and CDR2 SMNVEV come from the germline V gene (reference sequence). This CDR3 comprises 14 residues. J was trimmed by 2 bases and V by 3 bases; bases with no gene match: 3. The CDR3 loop is CASSFGTVNTEAFF. CDR3 nucleotide sequence: TGTGCCAGCAGTTTTGGGACAGTTAACACTGAAGCTTTCTTT.

This clone was seen a few times. V usage is TRBV6-5 and J usage is TRBJ2-5; tentative D call: TRBD1 (6 bases). This CDR3 has 13 amino acids. CDR1 and CDR2 (germline): MNHEY, SVGAGI. The V gene lost 6 bases and the J gene lost 5 bases, with 13 bases spanning the gap. The DNA for the CDR3 is TGTGCCAGCAGATCAGGGGTAACGGAGACCCAGTACTTC. Encoded protein: CASRSGVTETQYF.

The chain joins TRBV6-2 or TRBV6-3 to TRBJ2-5, with 8 nucleotides matching TRBD1. Trimming at V came to 0 bases and at J to 5 bases, leaving 14 bases not matched to a gene. Germline CDR1 MNHEY, CDR2 SVGEGT. The CDR3 runs to 18 residues. The CDR3 DNA reads as TGTGCCAGCAGTTACTCGAGACAGGGGAGCCTAATGGGGGAGACCCAGTACTTC. Protein sequence: CASSYSRQGSLMGETQYF.

The J gene is TRBJ2-6, the V gene TRBV5-1, with D uncertain. V was cut by 2 bases and J by 1 base, with 10 bases left in between. This CDR3 is 16 amino acids long. CDR1 and CDR2 (germline): SGHRS, YFSETQ. This CDR3 is CASSFSMTSGANVLTF. CDR3 nucleotides: TGCGCCAGCAGCTTTTCGATGACTTCTGGGGCCAACGTCCTGACTTTC. The complete variable domain, with remaining parts taken from reference TRBV5-1 and TRBJ2-6, reads KAGVTQTPRYLIKTRGQQVTLSCSPISGHRSVSWYQQTPGQGLQFLFEYFSETQRNKGNFPGRFSGRQFSNSRSEMNVSTLELGDSALYLCASSFSMTSGANVLTFGAGSRLTVL.

The V gene is TRBV7-3, the J gene TRBJ2-4; D gene unclear. The V end was cut by 2 bases, the J end by 0 bases, with 11 bases between. The V gene's germline CDR1 is SGHTA and CDR2 FQGTGA. This CDR3 is 16 amino acids long. The CDR3 loop is CASSLVLGVAKNIQYF. CDR3 sequence (DNA): TGTGCCAGCAGCTTAGTATTGGGCGTAGCCAAAAACATTCAGTACTTC.

The CDR3 loop is CASSRDSLYGYTF. The CDR3 DNA follows: TGTGCCAGCAGTCGGGACAGCCTCTATGGCTACACCTTC. The chain recombines TRBV6-5 with TRBJ1-2, with 7 bases that match TRBD1. CDR1 is MNHEY and CDR2 is SVGAGI in the germline V gene. V was clipped by 5 bases and J by 4 bases; unmatched bases: 4. CDR3 length: 13 amino acids.

The CDR3 coding sequence is TGTGCCAGCAGCCCGCGACTAGACACAGATACGCAGTATTTT. Translating it yields CASSPRLDTDTQYF. V usage is TRBV11-2 and J usage is TRBJ2-3, with a tentative D call TRBD2 (6 bases). Germline-derived CDR1 and CDR2 are SGHAT and FQNNGV. This CDR3 contains 14 residues. The V and J ends lost 5 bases and 2 bases respectively, with 11 bases between them.

In this sample, this clone turned up once. The chain couples TRBV7-2 to TRBJ2-5, with TRBD1 matching 7 bases. This CDR3 is built from 15 residues. Per germline, CDR1 SGHTA and CDR2 FQGNSA. V lost 1 base and J lost 4; bases outside the gene matches: 6. The CDR3 DNA is TGTGCCAGCAGCTTAGAGGGGACAGAAGGAGAGACCCAGTACTTC. It encodes CASSLEGTEGETQYF.

J is TRBJ2-5 and V is TRBV6-2 or TRBV6-3; a weak D match, TRBD1 (5 bases). V gave up 4 bases and J gave up 3 bases, with 12 bases separating them. The CDR3 is 14 residues long. CDR1 MNHEY and CDR2 SVGEGT come from the germline V gene. Here the CDR3 DNA reads TGTGCCAGCAGTTCCCAAGGCAGGGAAGAGACCCAGTACTTC. It codes for CASSSQGREETQYF.

This clone was seen just once. The rearrangement links TRBV5-5 to TRBJ2-6; TRBD1 aligns across 7 bases. CDR1 is SGHKS and CDR2 is YYEKEE in the germline V gene (reference sequence). The CDR3 sequence is 19 residues long. The V and J ends lost 0 bases and 4 bases, in that order; junction bases with no gene match: 13. CDR3 amino acids: CASSLVDRQGVRGANVLTF. The CDR3 DNA is TGTGCCAGCAGCTTGGTTGATCGGCAGGGGGTGCGCGGGGCCAACGTCCTGACTTTC.